A single sample is the source of the 30 T cell receptor beta chains below, sequenced in a study of OX40 agonist ivuxolimab in advanced cancers. The table came from immunoSEQ multiplex PCR; TCRdb's copy has only in-frame clones and leaves some out. Of around 65,000 clones detected, just over 90% appear once; the ten largest clones hold around 20%. The material sequenced was CD4+ or CD8+ T cells sorted from blood, taken in a trial of the OX40 agonist ivuxolimab. The receptor set was obtained from an adult with an advanced solid tumor such as melanoma, head and neck, liver or kidney cancer.

The chain recombines TRBV6-1 with TRBJ1-4; D unresolved. CDR3 length equals 14 residues. Germline loops: CDR1 MNHNS, CDR2 SASEGT. V was trimmed by 7 bases and J by 4 bases, leaving 13 bases between them. The CDR3 DNA reads as TGTGCCAGCACCTACAGTGCCGGTAATGAAAAACTGTTTTTT. It yields the protein CASTYSAGNEKLFF.

V gene TRBV4-1 combines with J gene TRBJ2-3, with 9 bases that match TRBD2. This CDR3 has 17 amino acids. After removal of 0 bases from V and 3 bases from J, the junction contained 7 bases not matched to a gene. CDR1 and CDR2 (germline): MGHRA, YSYEKL. The CDR3 sequence is CASSQDTAGGRTDTQYF. The CDR3 nucleotides are TGCGCCAGCAGCCAAGATACGGCGGGGGGGCGTACAGATACGCAGTATTTT.

This chain links TRBV11-2 with TRBJ2-7; D gene uncertain. Germline-derived CDR1 and CDR2 are SGHAT and FQNNGV. V lost 3 bases and J lost 5, with 11 bases in between. This CDR3 contains 13 residues. The CDR3 DNA is TGTGCCAGCAGCTTCGGATTTCCTAACGAGCAGTACTTC. Its translation: CASSFGFPNEQYF. The whole variable domain, remainder taken from reference TRBV11-2 and TRBJ2-7, is EAGVAQSPRYKIIEKRQSVAFWCNPISGHATLYWYQQILGQGPKLLIQFQNNGVVDDSQLPKDRFSAERLKGVDSTLKIQPAKLEDSAVYLCASSFGFPNEQYFGPGTRLTVT.

The rearrangement uses TRBV27 and TRBJ2-2; unclear D gene. V was clipped by 0 bases and J by 2 bases, with 10 bases between them. The CDR3 has 16 amino acids. Per the germline V gene, CDR1 is MNHEY and CDR2 is SMNVEV (reference sequence). CDR3 sequence reads: CASSLSAGLNTGELFF. CDR3 coding DNA: TGTGCCAGCAGTTTATCTGCAGGTCTCAACACCGGGGAGCTGTTTTTT.

The chain recombines TRBV4-2 with TRBJ2-7; D not certain. This CDR3 has 16 residues. Germline values: CDR1 LGHNA, CDR2 YNFKEQ. V lost 0 bases and J 0 bases, leaving 12 bases between the germline ends. The CDR3 region is CASSQELWGSSYEQYF. The CDR3 DNA is TGTGCCAGCAGCCAAGAATTATGGGGAAGCTCCTACGAGCAGTACTTC.

The V and J genes are TRBV6-5 and TRBJ2-3, with TRBD2 as a possible D gene (6 bases). Germline CDR1 reads MNHEY; CDR2 reads SVGAGI. The CDR3 contains 15 residues. V dropped 4 bases and J dropped 0 bases, with 11 bases sitting between them. CDR3 sequence: CASSSFGSSTDTQYF. The CDR3, as DNA: TGTGCCAGCAGTTCTTTCGGGAGTAGCACAGATACGCAGTATTTT.

The V call is TRBV28, the J call TRBJ2-7, with unresolved D. Germline V gives CDR1 MDHEN, CDR2 SYDVKM. The CDR3 runs to 11 residues. Trimming left V 3 bases short and J 2 bases short, with 2 bases between. The CDR3 DNA follows: TGTGCCAGCAGTTTTGCCTACGAGCAGTACTTC. Its protein is CASSFAYEQYF.

The count of this clone is one. This rearrangement joins TRBV4-1 to TRBJ2-2; no definite D call. The V end was cut by 11 bases, the J end by 5 bases, with 12 bases between. This CDR3 comprises 12 residues. CDR1 and CDR2 from the germline V gene are MGHRA and YSYEKL. The CDR3 DNA reads TGCGCCTCCCAGTCCCCAACCGGGGAGCTGTTTTTT. Translating it yields CASQSPTGELFF.

DNA for the CDR3: TGTGCCAGCAGCTTAGCGGGGGCGGTATACAATGAGCAGTTCTTC. Translating gives CASSLAGAVYNEQFF. The chain has TRBV7-9 and TRBJ2-1; D possibly corresponds to TRBD1 (6 bases). Trimming removed 0 bases from V and 4 bases from J, with 10 bases in between. Per germline, CDR1 SEHNR and CDR2 FQNEAQ (reference sequence). CDR3 length equals 15 residues.

This sequence joins TRBV10-2 and TRBJ1-2; TRBD1 is a possible D gene (6 bases). Germline loops: CDR1 WSHSY, CDR2 SAAADI. This CDR3 has 15 residues. V was shortened by 0 bases and J by 8 bases, with 16 bases between the two germline ends. CDR3 nucleotide sequence: TGCGCCAGCAGTGAGTCTCCGGGACACTCAAGAGGCTACACCTTC. Protein product: CASSESPGHSRGYTF.

This sequence joins TRBV9 and TRBJ2-2; D is unresolved. The V end was cut by 0 bases, the J end by 7 bases, with 4 bases between. Germline V gene data show CDR1 as SGDLS and CDR2 as YYNGEE. The CDR3 runs 12 residues. CDR3 in DNA: TGTGCCAGCAGCGTAGTTAACGGGGAGCTGTTTTTT. Encoded protein: CASSVVNGELFF.

The chain recombines TRBV15 with TRBJ1-2; no firm D call. The V end lost 0 bases, the J end lost 1 base, and 15 bases lay between the germline ends. This CDR3 is 17 amino acids long. Germline-derived CDR1 and CDR2 are LNHNV and YYDKDF (reference sequence). The CDR3 DNA is TGTGCCACCAGCAGAGATCTTTCGGCAGCGCTTAACTATGGCTACACCTTC. It is translated as CATSRDLSAALNYGYTF.

The rearrangement uses TRBV5-5 and TRBJ2-7, with no clear D. Germline V gene lookup returns CDR1 SGHKS and CDR2 YYEKEE (reference sequence). V was clipped by 0 bases and J by 2 bases, with 0 bases between them. The CDR3 runs to 11 residues. The CDR3 loop is CASSLAYEQYF. The CDR3 DNA follows: TGTGCCAGCAGCTTGGCCTACGAGCAGTACTTC.

The chain uses TRBV9 and TRBJ2-3; D unresolved. The germline V and J ends were trimmed by 0 bases and 5 bases, with 4 bases remaining between them. The CDR3 runs to 12 residues. The germline gives CDR1 SGDLS, CDR2 YYNGEE. CDR3 bases: TGTGCCAGCAGCGTAGGAGGAGATACGCAGTATTTT. This sequence encodes CASSVGGDTQYF.

The chain links TRBV5-4 to TRBJ2-1; 8 bases map to TRBD2. Germline CDR1 and CDR2: SGHNT and YYREEE (reference sequence). The CDR3 runs to 16 residues. V gave up 3 bases and J gave up 6 bases; unmatched junction bases: 11. This CDR3 reads CASSWDPGLGFNEQFF. The CDR3, as DNA: TGTGCCAGCAGCTGGGACCCGGGACTAGGGTTCAATGAGCAGTTCTTC.

This CDR3 is CSAHSTDTQYF. The CDR3 nucleotides read TGCAGTGCCCATTCCACAGATACGCAGTATTTT. The rearrangement uses TRBV20-1 and TRBJ2-3; D is ambiguous. Per germline, CDR1 DFQATT and CDR2 SNEGSKA (reference sequence). With 6 bases removed from V and 2 bases from J, the gap between germline ends came to 6 bases. The CDR3 sequence is 11 residues long.

V gene TRBV6-5 combines with J gene TRBJ1-1; D is uncertain. The CDR3 spans 14 residues. Between the trimmed V and J ends, which lost 0 bases and 4 bases, there was a span of 9 bases. Germline CDR1 MNHEY, CDR2 SVGAGI. The CDR3 sequence: CASSYSMGSTEAFF. DNA of the CDR3: TGTGCCAGCAGTTACTCGATGGGGAGCACTGAAGCTTTCTTT.

The chain is built from TRBV5-1 and TRBJ1-4; D call uncertain. The V and J ends lost 4 bases and 3 bases respectively, with 16 bases between them. The CDR3 covers 16 residues. CDR1 and CDR2 (germline): SGHRS, YFSETQ. The CDR3: CASSPWVGSSNEKLFF. The CDR3 DNA follows: TGCGCCAGCAGCCCATGGGTGGGGTCCTCTAATGAAAAACTGTTTTTT.

The chain uses TRBV15 and TRBJ2-2; TRBD1 or TRBD2 may be the D gene (5 bases each). The CDR3 contains 15 residues. The germline V gene encodes CDR1 LNHNV and CDR2 YYDKDF (reference sequence). Trimming took 5 bases from V and 2 from J, leaving 12 bases between them. Here the CDR3 reads CATSYGTSNTGELFF. In nucleotides, the CDR3 is TGTGCCACCAGCTACGGGACCTCTAACACCGGGGAGCTGTTTTTT.

To note about this clone: Other nucleotide sequences in the sample specify the same CDR3. The rearrangement links TRBV19 to TRBJ1-2, with 10 positions matching TRBD1. The V gene's germline CDR1 is LNHDA and CDR2 SQIVND (reference sequence). Trimming took 3 bases from V and 8 from J; bases not matched to a gene: 3. The CDR3 is made up of 13 amino acids. The CDR3 DNA reads as TGTGCCAGTAGTATTGGGACAGGGGTCGGCTACACCTTC. Protein product: CASSIGTGVGYTF. The full variable domain, in which reference TRBV19 and TRBJ1-2 provide the parts outside the CDR3, is DGGITQSPKYLFRKEGQNVTLSCEQNLNHDAMYWYRQDPGQGLRLIYYSQIVNDFQKGDIAEGYSVSREKKESFPLTVTSAQKNPTAFYLCASSIGTGVGYTFGSGTRLTVV.

The chain is built from TRBV30 and TRBJ2-3; tentatively, D is TRBD2 (5 bases). Germline V gives CDR1 GTSNPN, CDR2 SVGIG (reference sequence). This CDR3 spans 14 amino acids. The CDR3 nucleotides are TGTTCCCTGAGGGCAGTGCTCTTCACAGATACGCAGTATTTT. Protein product: CSLRAVLFTDTQYF.

V is TRBV6-1 and J is TRBJ1-4, with D perhaps TRBD1 (6 bases). The V gene's germline CDR1 is MNHNS and CDR2 SASEGT. The V and J ends lost 5 bases and 5 bases respectively, with 12 bases between them. The CDR3 contains 14 residues. Here the CDR3 DNA reads TGTGCCAGCAGTCTGACAGGAGTGAATGAAAAACTGTTTTTT. Amino acid sequence: CASSLTGVNEKLFF.

The genes are TRBV29-1 and TRBJ2-6; no clear D gene. The CDR3 is 13 residues long. The V gene lost 4 bases and the J gene lost 2 bases, with 6 bases spanning the gap. Germline V gives CDR1 SQVTM, CDR2 ANQGSEA. CDR3 sequence: CSVVGAGANVLTF. In DNA form, the CDR3 reads TGCAGCGTTGTCGGAGCTGGGGCCAACGTCCTGACTTTC.

The chain carries TRBV27 and TRBJ2-7, with D perhaps matching TRBD1 or TRBD2 (5 bases each). This CDR3 contains 11 residues. Germline V gives CDR1 MNHEY, CDR2 SMNVEV (reference sequence). V lost 6 bases and J lost 6, with 9 bases in between. CDR3 bases: TGTGCCAGCAGCCCAGGGAGCGAGCAGTACTTC. Its translation is CASSPGSEQYF.

The chain employs TRBV5-4 and TRBJ1-1; D not certain. Trimming took off 3 bases at V and 6 bases at J, with 6 bases between the two ends. The CDR3 is made up of 11 amino acids. Looked up from germline, CDR1 is SGHNT and CDR2 is YYREEE (reference sequence). The CDR3, as DNA: TGTGCCAGCAGCTCCGGGGCTGAAGCTTTCTTT. Encoded protein: CASSSGAEAFF.

The chain couples TRBV6-5 to TRBJ1-1; D unclear. Trimming took off 0 bases at V and 6 bases at J, with 8 bases between the two ends. The CDR3 loop spans 13 amino acids. Germline loops: CDR1 MNHEY, CDR2 SVGAGI. CDR3 bases: TGTGCCAGCAGTTACTCGAATCCCGCTGAAGCTTTCTTT. This encodes CASSYSNPAEAFF.

This chain links TRBV4-1 with TRBJ2-7; 8 nucleotides line up with TRBD1. The germline V gene encodes CDR1 MGHRA and CDR2 YSYEKL. The V gene end was trimmed by 0 bases and the J gene end by 3 bases; junction bases not matched to a gene: 4. The CDR3 has 15 residues. Here the CDR3 reads CASSQDRGLLYEQYF. CDR3 nucleotide sequence: TGCGCCAGCAGCCAAGACAGGGGGCTACTCTACGAGCAGTACTTC.

This chain links TRBV6-1 with TRBJ1-3, with a tentative D call TRBD1 (6 bases). V was trimmed by 6 bases and J by 4 bases, leaving 13 bases between them. The CDR3 loop spans 14 amino acids. Germline V gene lookup returns CDR1 MNHNS and CDR2 SASEGT. CDR3: CASSATGTGNTIYF. For the CDR3, the DNA is TGTGCCAGCAGCGCGACCGGGACAGGAAACACCATATATTTT.

The J gene is TRBJ2-5, the V gene TRBV28; D is ambiguous. CDR1 and CDR2 from the germline V gene are MDHEN and SYDVKM. The CDR3 spans 13 residues. V was clipped by 3 bases and J by 5 bases, with 10 bases between them. This CDR3 reads CASSFRLGETQYF. CDR3 DNA: TGTGCCAGCAGTTTCCGATTAGGGGAGACCCAGTACTTC.

V gene TRBV28 combines with J gene TRBJ2-7, with D unclear. The germline V gene encodes CDR1 MDHEN and CDR2 SYDVKM. V dropped 4 bases and J dropped 3 bases, with 7 bases sitting between them. This CDR3 spans 12 amino acids. DNA of the CDR3: TGTGCCAGCAGTTATAGACACTACGAGCAGTACTTC. It yields the protein CASSYRHYEQYF.